This record concerns one TCR beta chain sequence. The CDR3 sequence is 15 residues long. J was trimmed by 3 bases and V by 1 base; bases with no gene match: 6. CDR1 is SGHVS, CDR2 FNYEAQ, per germline. These data come from a study of T cell responses to AZD1222 COVID-19 vaccine. Repertoires were generated with immunoSEQ multiplex PCR, while TCRdb's copy carries only in-frame clones and drops some. The sample includes roughly 100,000 clones, 75% to 95% seen only once; the top ten take 1.3%. The rearrangement uses TRBV7-6 and TRBJ2-7, with 7 positions matching TRBD2. The sequenced sample was peripheral blood, obtained on day 0 of AZD1222 vaccination. This TCR derives from an adult in good health. Written as DNA, the CDR3 is TGTGCCAGCAGCTTAGAGGCTAGCGGCTACTACGAGCAGTACTTC. Its translation is CASSLEASGYYEQYF. Based on the CDR3 plus reference TRBV7-6 and TRBJ2-7, the full variable domain is GAGVSQSPRYKVTKRGQDVALRCDPISGHVSLYWYRQALGQGPEFLTYFNYEAQQDKSGLPNDRFSAERPEGSISTLTIQRTEQRDSAMYRCASSLEASGYYEQYFGPGTRLTVT.